The next 26 T cell receptor beta chains were all read from a single sample in a study of shared clonotypes between healthy human individuals (dated by TCRdb to 2020 to 2021). Library generation was performed with the immunoSEQ multiplex PCR assay. TCRdb mirrors the immuneACCESS table, restricted to in-frame sequences. Some clones are absent from its copies; in checked studies, under half trace to an unresolved V gene, and the reason for the others is unknown. The sample profile shows some 2,400,000 clones; under 97% of them were found once. Around 0.13% of the sample is held by the ten biggest clonotypes. Sequences were obtained from naive CD4+ T cells sorted from blood. This specimen's cell subset or site label, interpreted: CD45RA+ positively selected. Receptors were obtained from a man between 18 and 35 years old in good health.

The rearrangement joins TRBV27 to TRBJ2-3; TRBD1 might be the D (6 bases). Trimming left V 1 base short and J 5 bases short, with 19 bases between. Germline lookup yields CDR1 MNHEY and CDR2 SMNVEV (reference sequence). There are 17 residues in the CDR3. For the CDR3, the DNA is TGTGCCAGCAGTTTATTCTTTCGGGGCCCAGGGGTAGATACGCAGTATTTT. Translated: CASSLFFRGPGVDTQYF.

Points on this clone: Other nucleotide sequences from this sample produce the same CDR3. The genes are TRBV5-1 and TRBJ2-3; 7 bases line up with TRBD2. CDR3 length equals 14 residues. CDR1 is SGHRS and CDR2 is YFSETQ in the germline V gene. V lost 3 bases to trimming and J lost 1 base; unmatched junction nucleotides: 2. The chain's CDR3 is CASSWEGRTDTQYF. The CDR3 region has the DNA TGCGCCAGCAGCTGGGAGGGACGCACAGATACGCAGTATTTT.

The chain recombines TRBV7-2 with TRBJ1-5; 7 positions agree with TRBD1. CDR3 length: 15 residues. V shed 5 bases, J shed 7 bases, and the junction held 11 bases outside the gene matches. Germline CDR1 SGHTA, CDR2 FQGNSA. The CDR3 is CASSLLQGGGQPQHF. The CDR3 bases are TGTGCCAGCAGCCTACTCCAGGGGGGAGGCCAGCCCCAGCATTTT.

The chain couples TRBV5-4 to TRBJ2-2; 9 nucleotides align to TRBD1. The CDR3 spans 16 residues. The trim removed 3 bases at V and 8 bases at J, leaving 11 bases unmatched. Germline V gene lookup returns CDR1 SGHNT and CDR2 YYREEE (reference sequence). DNA of the CDR3: TGTGCCAGCAGCTCCGGGACAGGGACGATCACGGGGGAGCTGTTTTTT. The encoded protein is CASSSGTGTITGELFF.

The V call is TRBV28, the J call TRBJ1-6; no definite D call. This CDR3 is built from 13 residues. CDR1 MDHEN and CDR2 SYDVKM come from the germline V gene. The V gene lost 6 bases and the J gene lost 6 bases, with 9 bases spanning the gap. The CDR3 sequence: CASRSTANSPLHF. In DNA form, the CDR3 reads TGTGCCAGCAGATCCACCGCTAATTCACCCCTCCACTTT.

Comment on this clone: The same CDR3 can be traced to other DNA sequences in this sample. The rearrangement joins TRBV11-2 to TRBJ2-3, with D maybe TRBD1 (5 bases). This CDR3 contains 12 residues. Germline V gene sequence: CDR1 SGHAT, CDR2 FQNNGV. Trimming removed 5 bases at V and 6 bases at J, with 9 bases between. The CDR3 loop is CASSLKGDTQYF. DNA of the CDR3: TGTGCCAGCAGCCTAAAGGGGGATACGCAGTATTTT.

In the case of this clone: Other DNA variants within this sample encode the same CDR3. The chain has TRBV10-1 and TRBJ2-1, with TRBD2 matching 11 bases. The CDR3 is made up of 15 amino acids. Trimming removed 6 bases from V and 5 bases from J; junction bases left unmatched: 6. Germline CDR1 reads WNHNN; CDR2 reads SYGVQD (reference sequence). This CDR3 reads CASSPGTSGNNEQFF. The DNA of the CDR3 is TGCGCCAGCAGCCCCGGGACTAGCGGTAACAATGAGCAGTTCTTC.

The V gene is TRBV2, the J gene TRBJ2-5; no definite D call. V was trimmed by 3 bases and J by 2 bases, leaving 13 bases between them. The CDR3 spans 15 residues. CDR1 SNHLY and CDR2 FYNNEI come from the germline V gene. CDR3 residues: CASSDFIARQETQYF. CDR3 DNA: TGTGCCAGCAGTGATTTCATCGCCAGGCAAGAGACCCAGTACTTC. Filled out from reference TRBV2 and TRBJ2-5, the complete variable domain reads EPEVTQTPSHQVTQMGQEVILRCVPISNHLYFYWYRQILGQKVEFLVSFYNNEISEKSEIFDDQFSVERPDGSNFTLKIRSTKLEDSAMYFCASSDFIARQETQYFGPGTRLLVL.

CDR3 sequence (DNA): TGTGCCAGCAGTATACAGGGGTTGGGTAATCAGCCCCAGCATTTT. Protein product: CASSIQGLGNQPQHF. V and J are TRBV2 and TRBJ1-5, with TRBD1 matching over 7 bases. V trimming: 5 bases; J trimming: 4 bases; junction bases outside the gene matches: 8. Germline lookup yields CDR1 SNHLY and CDR2 FYNNEI. This CDR3 has 15 amino acids. Full variable domain (missing parts from reference TRBV2 and TRBJ1-5): EPEVTQTPSHQVTQMGQEVILRCVPISNHLYFYWYRQILGQKVEFLVSFYNNEISEKSEIFDDQFSVERPDGSNFTLKIRSTKLEDSAMYFCASSIQGLGNQPQHFGDGTRLSIL.

CDR3 sequence reads: CASSRGTGEGSPLHF. In DNA, the CDR3 is TGTGCCAGCAGCCGGGGGACAGGAGAAGGGTCACCCCTCCACTTT. The rearrangement uses TRBV14 and TRBJ1-6; 8 nucleotides line up with TRBD1. Per the germline V gene, CDR1 is SGHDN and CDR2 is FVKESK. V dropped 4 bases and J dropped 10; count of bases not matched to a gene: 9. This CDR3 comprises 15 residues.

The chain combines TRBV5-1 with TRBJ2-5, with 9 bases that match TRBD2. This CDR3 is built from 13 residues. Germline V gene lookup returns CDR1 SGHRS and CDR2 YFSETQ. J lost 5 bases, V lost 4 bases, and 3 bases had no gene match. CDR3 sequence (DNA): TGCGCCAGCAGCGTAGCGGGGGACGAGACCCAGTACTTC. Translation gives CASSVAGDETQYF.

V is TRBV10-3 and J is TRBJ1-2; tentative D call: TRBD1 (5 bases). The CDR3 contains 14 residues. CDR1 and CDR2 (germline): ENHRY, SYGVKD. The V end was cut by 7 bases, the J end by 3 bases, with 15 bases between. CDR3 residues: CAIKVTGLDYGYTF. The CDR3, as DNA: TGTGCCATCAAAGTTACAGGACTAGACTATGGCTACACCTTC.

On this clone itself: Other DNA sequences from this sample encode an identical CDR3 as well. The chain recombines TRBV5-1 with TRBJ2-3; TRBD2 matches at 8 bases. Germline CDR1 is SGHRS and CDR2 is YFSETQ. Trimming cost V 3 bases and J 1 base; bases outside gene matches: 4. The CDR3 is 15 residues long. The CDR3 loop is CASSSLTSGTDTQYF. The CDR3 DNA reads as TGCGCCAGCAGCTCCCTGACTAGCGGCACAGATACGCAGTATTTT.

This clone has a handful of counts. The gene calls are TRBV21-1 and TRBJ1-2; TRBD1 reflects the table's D call only, with no check against the DNA. TRBV21-1 is a recognized pseudogene. This CDR3 region has 14 residues. CDR3 residues: CASTSFDSNYGYTF. The CDR3 nucleotides read TGTGCCAGCACCAGTTTTGACAGCAACTATGGCTACACCTTC.

This clone was seen a handful of times. The rearrangement links TRBV5-1 to TRBJ1-2; D remains unclear. Germline assignment: CDR1 SGHRS and CDR2 YFSETQ. The CDR3 totals 13 residues. Trimming removed 0 bases at V and 5 bases at J, with 8 bases between. CDR3 loop: CASSLGSVYGYTF. DNA of the CDR3: TGCGCCAGCAGCTTGGGGTCGGTATATGGCTACACCTTC.

As concerns this clone: The sample contains more than one DNA sequence encoding this CDR3. The chain links TRBV5-1 to TRBJ1-1; a weak D match, TRBD1 (5 bases). The CDR3 has 14 residues. Germline values: CDR1 SGHRS, CDR2 YFSETQ. The V end was cut by 0 bases, the J end by 1 base, with 7 bases between. The CDR3 loop is CASSLEGQNTEAFF. The CDR3 nucleotides read TGCGCCAGCAGCTTGGAAGGACAGAACACTGAAGCTTTCTTT.

V usage is TRBV19 and J usage is TRBJ2-7; D perhaps matches TRBD2 (5 bases). Trimming stripped 1 base from V and 3 bases from J, with 16 bases between. The germline V gene encodes CDR1 LNHDA and CDR2 SQIVND (reference sequence). The CDR3 is 16 amino acids. CDR3 in DNA: TGTGCCAGTAGTATAGGAGGGCTAAACGCCTACTACGAGCAGTACTTC. This translates into CASSIGGLNAYYEQYF.

The rearrangement uses TRBV10-2 and TRBJ2-2; the match to TRBD2 covers 7 bases. The CDR3 length is 14 residues. V was pared by 9 bases and J by 6 bases, with 10 bases of the junction left unmatched. Germline V lookup: CDR1 WSHSY, CDR2 SAAADI. The CDR3 bases are TGCGCCAGGCCCCGGGGGGAGGAGGCCGGGGAGCTGTTTTTT. Encoded protein: CARPRGEEAGELFF.

The chain employs TRBV29-1 and TRBJ2-6; 10 bases match TRBD2. V was clipped by 6 bases and J by 1 base; unmatched bases: 6. CDR3 length: 16 amino acids. Germline CDR1 and CDR2: SQVTM and ANQGSEA. The CDR3 protein is CSVERGGLSGANVLTF. In nucleotides, the CDR3 is TGCAGCGTGGAGCGGGGGGGCCTATCTGGGGCCAACGTCCTGACTTTC.

A single count supports this clone. The chain combines TRBV6-5 with TRBJ2-7, with TRBD1 matching over 8 bases. Trimming took 2 bases from V and 2 from J; bases not matched to a gene: 8. The germline gives CDR1 MNHEY, CDR2 SVGAGI. The CDR3 extends over 16 amino acids. Written as DNA, the CDR3 is TGTGCCAGCAGTTACCCAGGGGGCGGACTTCCCTACGAGCAGTACTTC. Amino acid sequence: CASSYPGGGLPYEQYF.

This clone showed up just a few times. V and J are TRBV10-3 and TRBJ1-5; D is unclear. This CDR3 is 13 amino acids long. Germline V gene sequence: CDR1 ENHRY, CDR2 SYGVKD. Trimming left V 3 bases short and J 4 bases short, with 7 bases between. For the CDR3, the DNA is TGTGCCATCAGTGATCTGGGGAATCAGCCCCAGCATTTT. This codes for CAISDLGNQPQHF.

The CDR3 nucleotides are TGTGCCAGCAGCTCCGGGACAAGGGCCTATGGCTACACCTTC. It yields the protein CASSSGTRAYGYTF. This rearrangement joins TRBV6-6 to TRBJ1-2, with D possibly matching TRBD1 (6 bases). This CDR3 spans 14 amino acids. Germline values: CDR1 MNHNY, CDR2 SVGAGI (reference sequence). Between the trimmed V and J ends, which lost 6 bases and 4 bases, there was a span of 15 bases.

This chain joins TRBV7-2 and TRBJ1-4, with 8 bases lining up with TRBD1. This CDR3 region has 15 residues. The germline V gene encodes CDR1 SGHTA and CDR2 FQGNSA. J gave up 4 bases and V 4 bases, and 5 bases lay outside the gene matches. For the CDR3, the DNA is TGTGCCAGCAGCTCCCGGACAGGGAATAATGAAAAACTGTTTTTT. As protein: CASSSRTGNNEKLFF.

The V gene is TRBV7-2, the J gene TRBJ1-2; possibly TRBD1 for D (6 bases). In germline, CDR1 is SGHTA, CDR2 FQGNSA. V lost 1 base to trimming and J lost 1 base, with 19 bases between them. CDR3 length: 18 residues. CDR3 loop: CASSLGSWGEQGNYGYTF. The CDR3 region has the DNA TGTGCCAGCAGCTTAGGGTCTTGGGGGGAACAGGGTAACTATGGCTACACCTTC.

The V gene is TRBV7-3, the J gene TRBJ1-1; 7 nucleotides line up with TRBD1. CDR1 is SGHTA, CDR2 FQGTGA, per germline. The CDR3 has 14 residues. Unmatched junction bases numbered 9, after V lost 5 bases and J lost 6 bases. The CDR3 spells CASSRGQDRAEAFF. CDR3 nucleotides: TGTGCCAGCAGCCGCGGACAGGATCGAGCTGAAGCTTTCTTT.

This chain uses TRBV6-5 with TRBJ1-4; D unclear. This CDR3 is built from 15 residues. Germline loops: CDR1 MNHEY, CDR2 SVGAGI. The germline V and J ends were trimmed by 0 bases and 0 bases, with 5 bases remaining between them. CDR3 coding DNA: TGTGCCAGCAGTTACTCGAAACCAACTAATGAAAAACTGTTTTTT. Translation: CASSYSKPTNEKLFF.